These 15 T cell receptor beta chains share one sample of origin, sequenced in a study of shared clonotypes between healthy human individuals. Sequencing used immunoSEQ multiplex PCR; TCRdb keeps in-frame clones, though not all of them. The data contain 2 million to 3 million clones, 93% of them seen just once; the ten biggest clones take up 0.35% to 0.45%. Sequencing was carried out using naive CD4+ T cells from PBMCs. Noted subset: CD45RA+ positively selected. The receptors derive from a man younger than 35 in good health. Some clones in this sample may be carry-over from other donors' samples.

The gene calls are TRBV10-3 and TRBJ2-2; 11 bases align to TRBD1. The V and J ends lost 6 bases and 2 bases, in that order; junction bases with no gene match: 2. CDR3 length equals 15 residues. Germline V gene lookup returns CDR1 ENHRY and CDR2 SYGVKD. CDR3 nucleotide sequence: TGTGCCATCAGCGGACAGGGGGCTAACACCGGGGAGCTGTTTTTT. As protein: CAISGQGANTGELFF.

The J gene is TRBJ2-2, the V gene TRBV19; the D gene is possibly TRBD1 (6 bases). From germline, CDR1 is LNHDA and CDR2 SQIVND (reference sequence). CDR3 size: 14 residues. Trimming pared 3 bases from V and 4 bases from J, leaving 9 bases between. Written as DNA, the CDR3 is TGTGCCAGTAGTATGGACAGTATCACCGGGGAGCTGTTTTTT. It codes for CASSMDSITGELFF.

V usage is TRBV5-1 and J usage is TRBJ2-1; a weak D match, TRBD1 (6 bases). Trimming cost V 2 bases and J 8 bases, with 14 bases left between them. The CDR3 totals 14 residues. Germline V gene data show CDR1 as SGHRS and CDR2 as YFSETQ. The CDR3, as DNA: TGCGCCAGCAGCTTCCAGGGGAGTACCCATGAGCAGTTCTTC. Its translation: CASSFQGSTHEQFF. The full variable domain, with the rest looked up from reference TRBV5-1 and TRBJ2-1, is KAGVTQTPRYLIKTRGQQVTLSCSPISGHRSVSWYQQTPGQGLQFLFEYFSETQRNKGNFPGRFSGRQFSNSRSEMNVSTLELGDSALYLCASSFQGSTHEQFFGPGTRLTVL.

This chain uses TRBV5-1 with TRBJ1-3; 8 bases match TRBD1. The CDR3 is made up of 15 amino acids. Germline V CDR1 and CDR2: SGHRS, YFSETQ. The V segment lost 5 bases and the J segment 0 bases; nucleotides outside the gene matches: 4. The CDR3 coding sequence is TGCGCCAGCAGGGGGACAGGTTACTCTGGAAACACCATATATTTT. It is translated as CASRGTGYSGNTIYF.

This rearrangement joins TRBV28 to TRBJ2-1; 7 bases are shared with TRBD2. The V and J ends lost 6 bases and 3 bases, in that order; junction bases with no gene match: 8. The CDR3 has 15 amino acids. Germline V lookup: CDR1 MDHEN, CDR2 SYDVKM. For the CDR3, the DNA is TGTGCCAGCAGCTTAGGCGGGAGCAACTACAATGAGCAGTTCTTC. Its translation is CASSLGGSNYNEQFF.

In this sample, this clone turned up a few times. The CDR3 here is CASSLEVFLDGYTF. CDR3 nucleotides: TGTGCCAGCAGCTTAGAAGTGTTCCTGGATGGCTACACCTTC. The chain has TRBV7-9 and TRBJ1-2, with unresolved D. From germline, CDR1 is SEHNR and CDR2 FQNEAQ (reference sequence). CDR3 length: 14 amino acids. The V gene lost 1 base and the J gene lost 6 bases, with 12 bases spanning the gap. Full variable domain (outside the CDR3, taken from reference TRBV7-9 and TRBJ1-2): DTGVSQNPRHKITKRGQNVTFRCDPISEHNRLYWYRQTLGQGPEFLTYFQNEAQLEKSRLLSDRFSAERPKGSFSTLEIQRTEQGDSAMYLCASSLEVFLDGYTFGSGTRLTVV.

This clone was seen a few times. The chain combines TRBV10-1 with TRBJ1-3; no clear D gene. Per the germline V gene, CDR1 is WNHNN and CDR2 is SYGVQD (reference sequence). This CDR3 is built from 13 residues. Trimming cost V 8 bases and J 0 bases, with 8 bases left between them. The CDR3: CASQKSSGNTIYF. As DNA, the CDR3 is TGCGCCAGCCAGAAGAGCTCTGGAAACACCATATATTTT.

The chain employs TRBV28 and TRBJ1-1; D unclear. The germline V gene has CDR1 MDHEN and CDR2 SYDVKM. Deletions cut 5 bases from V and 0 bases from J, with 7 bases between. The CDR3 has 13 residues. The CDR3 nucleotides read TGTGCCAGCAGTACAACTATGAACACTGAAGCTTTCTTT. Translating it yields CASSTTMNTEAFF.

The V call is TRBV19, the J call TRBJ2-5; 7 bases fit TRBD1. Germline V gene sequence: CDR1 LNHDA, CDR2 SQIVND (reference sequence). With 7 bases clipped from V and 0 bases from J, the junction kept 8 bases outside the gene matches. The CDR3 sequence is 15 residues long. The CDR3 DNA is TGTGCCAGTAATACGGGACAGTCGTACCAAGAGACCCAGTACTTC. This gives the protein CASNTGQSYQETQYF.

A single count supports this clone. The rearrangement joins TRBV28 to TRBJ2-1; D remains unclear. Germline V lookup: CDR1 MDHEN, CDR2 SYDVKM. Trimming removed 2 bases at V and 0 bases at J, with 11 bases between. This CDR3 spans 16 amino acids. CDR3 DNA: TGTGCCAGCAGTTTAGGCGGAACGATCTCCTACAATGAGCAGTTCTTC. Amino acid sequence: CASSLGGTISYNEQFF. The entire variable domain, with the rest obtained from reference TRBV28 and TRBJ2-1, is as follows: DVKVTQSSRYLVKRTGEKVFLECVQDMDHENMFWYRQDPGLGLRLIYFSYDVKMKEKGDIPEGYSVSREKKERFSLILESASTNQTSMYLCASSLGGTISYNEQFFGPGTRLTVL.

In nucleotides, the CDR3 is TGTGCCAGCAGTTTAAAGGGACAGGGGGGTAGAGGGCAGTACTTC. Protein product: CASSLKGQGGRGQYF. The chain employs TRBV27 and TRBJ2-7; 11 bases are shared with TRBD1. CDR1 and CDR2 from the germline V gene are MNHEY and SMNVEV (reference sequence). V lost 2 bases and J lost 9; bases outside the gene matches: 9. This CDR3 is 15 amino acids long.

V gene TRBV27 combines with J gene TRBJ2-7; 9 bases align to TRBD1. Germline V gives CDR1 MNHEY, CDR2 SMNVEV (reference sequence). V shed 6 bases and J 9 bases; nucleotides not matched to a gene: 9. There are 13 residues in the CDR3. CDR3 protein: CASRPTGGRGQYF. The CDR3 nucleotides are TGTGCCAGCAGACCTACAGGGGGCCGGGGGCAGTACTTC.

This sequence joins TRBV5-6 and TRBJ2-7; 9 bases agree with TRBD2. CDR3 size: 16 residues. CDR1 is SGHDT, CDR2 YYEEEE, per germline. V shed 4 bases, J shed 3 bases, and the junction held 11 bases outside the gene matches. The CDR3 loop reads CASSRGPSGTNYEQYF. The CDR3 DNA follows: TGTGCCAGCAGCCGGGGGCCTAGCGGGACAAACTACGAGCAGTACTTC.

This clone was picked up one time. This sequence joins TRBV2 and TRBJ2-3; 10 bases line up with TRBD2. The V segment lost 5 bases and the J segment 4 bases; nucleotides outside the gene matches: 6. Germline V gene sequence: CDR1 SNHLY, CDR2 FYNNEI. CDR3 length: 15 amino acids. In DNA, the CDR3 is TGTGCCAGCAGTCGAGCGGGAGGGCCCCCAGATACGCAGTATTTT. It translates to CASSRAGGPPDTQYF.

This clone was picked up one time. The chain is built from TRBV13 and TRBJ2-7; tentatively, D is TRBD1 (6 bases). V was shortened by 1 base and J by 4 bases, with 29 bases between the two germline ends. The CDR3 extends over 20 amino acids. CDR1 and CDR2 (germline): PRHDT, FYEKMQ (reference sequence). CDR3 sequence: CASSLEGVGPDGTVFYEQYF. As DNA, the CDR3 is TGTGCCAGCAGCTTAGAGGGGGTGGGGCCGGACGGCACAGTTTTTTACGAGCAGTACTTC. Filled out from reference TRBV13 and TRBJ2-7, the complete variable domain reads AAGVIQSPRHLIKEKRETATLKCYPIPRHDTVYWYQQGPGQDPQFLISFYEKMQSDKGSIPDRFSAQQFSDYHSELNMSSLELGDSALYFCASSLEGVGPDGTVFYEQYFGPGTRLTVT.